One T cell receptor (beta chain) is described in this entry. Germline values: CDR1 LNHDA, CDR2 SQIVND (reference sequence). This CDR3 comprises 14 residues. V was cut by 3 bases and J by 2 bases, with 9 bases left in between. This sample was included in a study of T cell changes during pregnancy in multiple sclerosis. Using immunoSEQ multiplex PCR, the repertoire was profiled, and TCRdb retains in-frame clones only, with some absent. Counted here are around 39,000 clones, roughly 92% occurring once; the ten biggest clones make up over 1%. This rearrangement joins TRBV19 to TRBJ2-3; D is unclear. This TCR was recovered from a female donor with multiple sclerosis, enrolled in a pregnancy study. The specimen was PBMCs (not recorded whether the cells were cultured). CDR3 sequence (DNA): TGTGCCAGTAGTATCGGCACCTTCACAGATACGCAGTATTTT. Translating it yields CASSIGTFTDTQYF.